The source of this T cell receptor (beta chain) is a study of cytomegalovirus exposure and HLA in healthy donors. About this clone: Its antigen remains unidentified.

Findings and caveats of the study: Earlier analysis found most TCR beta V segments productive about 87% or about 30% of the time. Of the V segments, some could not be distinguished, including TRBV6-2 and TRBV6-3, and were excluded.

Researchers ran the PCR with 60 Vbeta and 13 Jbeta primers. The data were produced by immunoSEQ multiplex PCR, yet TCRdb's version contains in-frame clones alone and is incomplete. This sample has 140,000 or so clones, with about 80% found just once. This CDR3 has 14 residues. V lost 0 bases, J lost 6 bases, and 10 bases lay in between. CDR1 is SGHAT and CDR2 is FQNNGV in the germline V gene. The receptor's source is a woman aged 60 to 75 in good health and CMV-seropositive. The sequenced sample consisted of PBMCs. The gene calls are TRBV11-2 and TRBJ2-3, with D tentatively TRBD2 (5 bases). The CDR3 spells CASSLDYGEDTQYF. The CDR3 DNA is TGTGCCAGCAGCTTAGACTATGGGGAGGATACGCAGTATTTT.